The 21 T cell receptor beta chains given below trace back to one sample, sequenced in a study of T-cell reconstitution after alpha-beta-depleted transplantation in children. The TCRbeta library incorporated unique molecular identifiers. A single record per CDR3 protein comes from TCRdb applying MiXCR to the PCR reads. The sample lists around 960,000 distinct CDR3 sequences, about 29% occurring once. The sample was PBMCs, mostly from graft donor cells, taken 360 days after TCRalphabeta/CD19-depleted stem cell transplant. The receptors were sampled from a boy less than two years old who had a stem cell transplant for SCID, so the T cells may come from the graft donor.

Only a few counts were recorded for this clonotype. The J gene is TRBJ2-2, the V gene TRBV7-3; D may match TRBD1 or TRBD2 (5 bases each). In germline, CDR1 is SGHTA, CDR2 FQGTGA. Trimming left V 1 base short and J 7 bases short, with 16 bases between. The CDR3 loop spans 16 amino acids. CDR3 sequence reads: CASSLRAGTSHGELFF. The CDR3 coding sequence is TGTGCCAGCAGCTTAAGAGCTGGGACCTCACACGGGGAGCTGTTTTTT.

This clonotype came up a few times. The chain uses TRBV7-9 and TRBJ1-4; D remains unclear. Between the trimmed V and J ends, which lost 5 bases and 8 bases, there was a span of 21 bases. This CDR3 spans 16 amino acids. The germline V gene encodes CDR1 SEHNR and CDR2 FQNEAQ (reference sequence). The CDR3: CASSPSGISPGEKLFF. The CDR3 region has the DNA TGTGCCAGCAGCCCTTCGGGCATCTCCCCAGGAGAAAAACTGTTTTTT.

The chain couples TRBV27 to TRBJ1-6; the D gene is possibly TRBD1 (5 bases). The ends were cut back, 6 bases at V and 10 bases at J, with 16 bases in the middle. Looked up from germline, CDR1 is MNHEY and CDR2 is SMNVEV (reference sequence). The CDR3 loop spans 14 amino acids. This CDR3 is CASSRWIWDSPLHF. DNA for the CDR3: TGTGCCAGCAGCCGCTGGATATGGGACTCACCCCTCCACTTT.

This clonotype was seen only a few times. The rearrangement joins TRBV29-1 to TRBJ2-5, with 7 bases aligning to TRBD1. From germline, CDR1 is SQVTM and CDR2 ANQGSEA. With V trimmed by 4 bases and J by 2 bases, 10 bases remained unmatched. The CDR3 extends over 15 amino acids. Written as DNA, the CDR3 is TGCAGCGTTGCCCGACAGGGATTTGGGCAAGAGACCCAGTACTTC. Translated: CSVARQGFGQETQYF. Using reference TRBV29-1 and TRBJ2-5 for the parts outside the CDR3, the full variable domain is SAVISQKPSRDICQRGTSLTIQCQVDSQVTMMFWYRQQPGQSLTLIATANQGSEATYESGFVIDKFPISRPNLTFSTLTVSNMSPEDSSIYLCSVARQGFGQETQYFGPGTRLLVL.

This chain joins TRBV19 and TRBJ2-2; 8 nucleotides match TRBD1. Germline assignment: CDR1 LNHDA and CDR2 SQIVND (reference sequence). The V gene end was trimmed by 1 base and the J gene end by 7 bases; junction bases not matched to a gene: 5. This CDR3 is 15 amino acids long. The CDR3 sequence: CASSIAQGAVGELFF. DNA of the CDR3: TGTGCCAGTAGTATAGCCCAGGGGGCTGTCGGGGAGCTGTTTTTT.

The CDR3 here is CSALGQGLYEQYF. The CDR3 coding sequence is TGCAGTGCCCTAGGACAGGGTCTGTACGAGCAGTACTTC. This sequence joins TRBV20-1 and TRBJ2-7; 8 bases agree with TRBD1. Germline V gives CDR1 DFQATT, CDR2 SNEGSKA (reference sequence). The CDR3 has 13 amino acids. With 6 bases clipped from V and 4 bases from J, the junction kept 8 bases outside the gene matches.

The rearrangement uses TRBV5-1 and TRBJ2-5; 7 bases match TRBD1. This CDR3 has 16 amino acids. Germline CDR1 SGHRS, CDR2 YFSETQ. V gave up 0 bases and J gave up 0 bases; unmatched junction bases: 5. CDR3 bases: TGCGCCAGCAGCTTGGGACAGGGACCGTACCAAGAGACCCAGTACTTC. It is translated as CASSLGQGPYQETQYF.

The rearrangement uses TRBV27 and TRBJ1-2, with 7 positions matching TRBD1. The V segment lost 7 bases and the J segment 3 bases; nucleotides outside the gene matches: 5. CDR1 MNHEY and CDR2 SMNVEV come from the germline V gene (reference sequence). The CDR3 loop spans 13 amino acids. CDR3 sequence reads: CASTRQGDYGYTF. Written as DNA, the CDR3 is TGTGCCAGCACCCGACAGGGTGACTATGGCTACACCTTC.

This clonotype was seen a handful of times. V and J are TRBV24-1 and TRBJ2-2; D gene uncertain. This CDR3 has 15 residues. The V gene's germline CDR1 is KGHDR and CDR2 SFDVKD. V lost 3 bases and J 4 bases, leaving 11 bases between the germline ends. This CDR3 reads CATSDGQLLTGELFF. CDR3 DNA sequence: TGTGCCACCAGTGATGGGCAGTTACTCACCGGGGAGCTGTTTTTT.

This chain uses TRBV5-1 with TRBJ2-2; weak D call: TRBD2 (5 bases). Trimming pared 7 bases from V and 3 bases from J, leaving 22 bases between. CDR1 SGHRS and CDR2 YFSETQ come from the germline V gene. This CDR3 has 17 residues. CDR3 coding DNA: TGCGCCAGCCGCCTACGACCCGGGGAGTGGTACACCGGGGAGCTGTTTTTT. This sequence encodes CASRLRPGEWYTGELFF.

The chain carries TRBV3-1 and TRBJ2-1; 13 bases align to TRBD2. Germline trimming cut 1 base from V and 8 bases from J; bases unmatched to any gene: 5. Per germline, CDR1 LGHDT and CDR2 YNNKEL (reference sequence). CDR3 length: 16 residues. In DNA, the CDR3 is TGTGCCAGCAGCCAAGCGCGGACTAGCGGGGGCTATGAGCAGTTCTTC. Its translation: CASSQARTSGGYEQFF.

This clonotype was detected many times. The chain has TRBV11-1 and TRBJ2-5; a weak D match, TRBD1 (5 bases). Germline-derived CDR1 and CDR2 are SGHAT and FQDESV (reference sequence). This CDR3 is 13 amino acids long. V was shortened by 10 bases and J by 2 bases, with 14 bases between the two germline ends. This CDR3 is CATRRTYQETQYF. Here the CDR3 DNA reads TGTGCCACCCGCCGGACATATCAAGAGACCCAGTACTTC.

This rearrangement joins TRBV25-1 to TRBJ2-1; no definite D call. CDR1 and CDR2 (germline): MGHDK, SYGVNS. The CDR3 loop spans 14 amino acids. The V gene lost 5 bases and the J gene lost 4 bases, with 12 bases spanning the gap. The CDR3 loop is CASSRPERYNEQFF. The CDR3, as DNA: TGTGCCAGCAGTCGGCCGGAAAGGTACAATGAGCAGTTCTTC.

The CDR3 coding sequence is TGTGCCAGCTCACGCGCCCTCAATCTAGAGACCCAGTACTTC. Translated: CASSRALNLETQYF. The rearrangement joins TRBV18 to TRBJ2-5; D is ambiguous. In germline, CDR1 is KGHSH, CDR2 LQKENI. The CDR3 is 14 amino acids. The ends were cut back, 4 bases at V and 4 bases at J, with 13 bases in the middle.

Many counts were recorded for this clonotype. V usage is TRBV29-1 and J usage is TRBJ2-3, with 7 bases matching TRBD1. Germline loops: CDR1 SQVTM, CDR2 ANQGSEA. Trimming removed 2 bases from V and 5 bases from J; junction bases left unmatched: 10. CDR3 length: 15 residues. As DNA, the CDR3 is TGCAGCGTTGAATCCCTAGGGGGCCAGGGAGATACGCAGTATTTT. Translation: CSVESLGGQGDTQYF.

The chain combines TRBV29-1 with TRBJ2-5; either TRBD1 or TRBD2 may fit D (5 bases each). Trimming took off 4 bases at V and 3 bases at J, with 9 bases between the two ends. This CDR3 contains 12 residues. Germline-derived CDR1 and CDR2 are SQVTM and ANQGSEA. This CDR3 is CSVGGIEETQYF. The CDR3 DNA reads TGCAGCGTTGGGGGGATTGAAGAGACCCAGTACTTC.

The chain is built from TRBV5-1 and TRBJ2-2, with D possibly being TRBD2 (5 bases). Trimming cost V 4 bases and J 1 base, with 14 bases left between them. CDR1 is SGHRS, CDR2 YFSETQ, per germline. The CDR3 sequence is 16 residues long. The chain's CDR3 is CASSPRLAENTGELFF. The CDR3 region has the DNA TGCGCCAGCAGCCCTCGGCTAGCTGAGAACACCGGGGAGCTGTTTTTT.

A few counts support this clonotype. The V call is TRBV10-3, the J call TRBJ2-3, with TRBD2 identical over 7 bases. Germline assignment: CDR1 ENHRY and CDR2 SYGVKD. The CDR3 is made up of 16 amino acids. V shed 6 bases and J 1 base; nucleotides not matched to a gene: 10. The DNA for the CDR3 is TGTGCCATCAGCGACGGGGGAGGGGCCGGCACAGATACGCAGTATTTT. It encodes CAISDGGGAGTDTQYF.

The chain combines TRBV5-1 with TRBJ2-1; a possible D gene is TRBD1 (7 bases). Germline assignment: CDR1 SGHRS and CDR2 YFSETQ. The V end was cut by 0 bases, the J end by 3 bases, with 13 bases between. CDR3 length: 16 amino acids. The CDR3 nucleotides read TGCGCCAGCAGCTTGGATCCAGGGGGGTTCTACAATGAGCAGTTCTTC. Amino acids: CASSLDPGGFYNEQFF. Drawing the rest from reference TRBV5-1 and TRBJ2-1, the complete variable domain is KAGVTQTPRYLIKTRGQQVTLSCSPISGHRSVSWYQQTPGQGLQFLFEYFSETQRNKGNFPGRFSGRQFSNSRSEMNVSTLELGDSALYLCASSLDPGGFYNEQFFGPGTRLTVL.

J is TRBJ2-5 and V is TRBV6-2 or TRBV6-3; D gene uncertain. The CDR3 totals 13 residues. Germline-derived CDR1 and CDR2 are MNHEY and SVGEGT. Trimming left V 2 bases short and J 5 bases short, with 9 bases between. DNA of the CDR3: TGTGCCAGCAGTTACGGGTTGGGGGAGACCCAGTACTTC. This gives the protein CASSYGLGETQYF.

A remark on this clonotype: The junction differs from germline at one of its ends, possibly a read error. The chain combines TRBV20-1 with TRBJ1-2; 7 bases are shared with TRBD1. Per germline, CDR1 DFQATT and CDR2 SNEGSKA (reference sequence). This CDR3 has 12 amino acids. DNA for the CDR3: TGCAGTGCTAGAGATCGCACAGGGGATTCCCCCTTC. Translation: CSARDRTGDSPF.